The clone carrying this T cell receptor (beta chain) has a count of ten or more. The data were obtained in a study of T-cell memory formation after mild COVID-19. CDR1 is MGHRA and CDR2 is YSYEKL in the germline V gene. The CDR3 covers 12 residues. Deletions cut 6 bases from V and 10 bases from J, with 13 bases between. TCRdb re-called the 5' RACE reads with MiXCR, one entry per CDR3 protein. Of 530,000 or so distinct CDR3 sequences in the sample, approximately 15% were seen once. This sequence joins TRBV4-1 and TRBJ1-5; the D gene is possibly TRBD1 (6 bases). This TCR derives from an adult woman who had mild COVID-19 (a few samples of this study predate the infection). Cell type and time point are not known. The sequencing sample was made of PBMCs or a T cell subset sorted from them (not recorded which). The CDR3 region has the DNA TGCGCCAGCAGTTTGGTTGGGGGCCCCCAGCATTTT. As protein: CASSLVGGPQHF.